This is a list of T cell receptor beta chains from one sample in a study of molecular identifiers for immune sequencing clone quantification. TCRdb reanalysed the PCR reads using MiXCR and keeps one entry per CDR3 protein. This table holds under 650,000 distinct CDR3 sequences, approximately 20% found once. The sequencing input was naive CD8+ T cells from blood, with Jurkat cell RNA spiked in. These receptor sequences come from a human donor in good health. Some libraries in this study had Jurkat cell RNA spiked in. The CDR3 runs from the conserved cysteine through the conserved F or W. A D gene is named only where the DNA matches it firmly. Part of the rows lack a size; the others show once, few, many or a class for expanded clones.

TRBD1	TRBV13	TRBJ2-6	many	TGTGCCAGCAGCCCGGACAGGGGGGCCAACGTCCTGACTTTC	CASSPDRGANVLTF
-	TRBV4-3	TRBJ1-6	-	TGCGCCAGCAGCCAAGAAACTCCGGCGGGACTCTTAAATTCACCCCTCCACTTT	CASSQETPAGLLNSPLHF
TRBD1	TRBV6-2/TRBV6-3	TRBJ1-5	many	TGTGCCAGCAGACAGGGGGTTAGCAATCAGCCCCAGCATTTT	CASRQGVSNQPQHF
-	TRBV10-1	TRBJ1-1	-	TGCGCCAGCAGTCAAGACAGGCCCGGTGAAGCTTTCTTT	CASSQDRPGEAFF
TRBD2	TRBV5-3	TRBJ2-1	-	TGTGCCAGCAGCCTAAGACTAGCGGGAGAATACAATGAGCAGTTCTTC	CASSLRLAGEYNEQFF
-	TRBV12-3/TRBV12-4	TRBJ2-4	many	TGTGCCAGCAGTTTTGTGCAGAAAAACATTCAGTACTTC	CASSFVQKNIQYF
TRBD1	TRBV6-6	TRBJ1-5	many	TGTGCCAGCAGTTATGGTCGACAGGGTAGCAATCAGCCCCAGCATTTT	CASSYGRQGSNQPQHF
-	TRBV5-6	TRBJ2-7	-	TGTGCCAGCAGCTCGGCGGACAGCTCCTACGAGCAGTACTTC	CASSSADSSYEQYF
-	TRBV12-3/TRBV12-4	TRBJ2-3	many	TGTGCCAGCGGCAACTTAAGTAGCACAGATACGCAGTATTTT	CASGNLSSTDTQYF
TRBD2	TRBV7-9	TRBJ2-5	-	TGTGCCAGCTCCCGGGGGGGCCCTCAAGAGACCCAGTACTTC	CASSRGGPQETQYF
-	TRBV28	TRBJ1-1	-	TGTGCCAGCAGTTTCAGGGGTAGAAGCACTGAAGCTTTCTTT	CASSFRGRSTEAFF
TRBD2	TRBV20-1	TRBJ2-1	-	TGCAGTGCCCTCCGCCGGACTAGCGGGGCTATGGGGAATACAGATGAGCAGTTCTTC	CSALRRTSGAMGNTDEQFF
-	TRBV12-2	TRBJ2-3	-	TGTGCAAGTCGCTTAGCGGAGGTTGGACTAGCGGGGGGTAAAGATACGCAGTATTTT	CASRLAEVGLAGGKDTQYF
TRBD1	TRBV11-2	TRBJ1-5	few	TGTGCCAGCAAGAGGACAGGGGTCAATCAGCTCCAGCATTTT	CASKRTGVNQLQHF
-	TRBV27	TRBJ2-5	many	TGTGCCAGCAGTTTTTCAGGCAACCAAGAGACCCAGTACTTC	CASSFSGNQETQYF
-	TRBV27	TRBJ2-7	-	TGTACCAGCAGTTTGGTGGGGGTCGACGAGCAGTACTTC	CTSSLVGVDEQYF
-	TRBV28	TRBJ2-3	many	TGTGCCAGCAGGTACCGGGACTTCCCGGCCCCGACAGATACGCAGTATTTT	CASRYRDFPAPTDTQYF
TRBD1	TRBV15	TRBJ2-2	many	TGTGCCACCAGCAGAGATCGGACAGGGCAGAACACCGGGGAGCTGTTTTTT	CATSRDRTGQNTGELFF
-	TRBV9	TRBJ2-7	few	TGTGCCAGCAGCGGACCTACTGGGGGAGAGCAGTACTTC	CASSGPTGGEQYF
-	TRBV7-2	TRBJ2-7	many	TGTGCCAGCAGCTTAGCGGTCGGGAGAAACTACGAGCAGTACTTC	CASSLAVGRNYEQYF
-	TRBV2	TRBJ2-3	many	TGTGCCAGGACAGACAGACTAGACACAGATACGCAGTATTTT	CARTDRLDTDTQYF
-	TRBV6-5	TRBJ1-1	few	TGTGCCAGCAGTTCCCTGGACGCAGGGCTGAACACTGAAGCTTTCTTT	CASSSLDAGLNTEAFF
TRBD1	TRBV12-3/TRBV12-4	TRBJ2-5	few	TGTGCCAGCAGTTTAGTTGCAGGTGGACAGGGGGCAGGAGAAGAGGGGACCCAGTACTTC	CASSLVAGGQGAGEEGTQYF
-	TRBV6-5	TRBJ2-1	many	TGTGCCAGCAGTTACTTGGGGGGGCCAGGGGAGCAGTTCTTC	CASSYLGGPGEQFF
TRBD1	TRBV19	TRBJ2-7	-	TGTGCCAGTAGTATACGGACAGGCGAGCAGTACTTC	CASSIRTGEQYF
TRBD1	TRBV7-2	TRBJ2-3	many	TGTGCCAGCAGCTTCCCGGGACAGGGCTTGGGAGATACGCAGTATTTT	CASSFPGQGLGDTQYF
TRBD1	TRBV2	TRBJ2-6	many	TGTGCCAGCAGTAGCTTTACAGGGGATGGGGCCAACGTCCTGACTTTC	CASSSFTGDGANVLTF
-	TRBV7-6	TRBJ2-1	-	TGTGCCAGCAGCACAGATGGGGGACCCCTCTCCTACAATGAGCAGTTCTTC	CASSTDGGPLSYNEQFF
TRBD2	TRBV5-1	TRBJ2-1	few	TGCGCCAGCAGCGACCCCCTTGGGGGGGGGTACAATGAGCAGTTCTTC	CASSDPLGGGYNEQFF
TRBD2	TRBV6-2/TRBV6-3	TRBJ2-5	-	TGTGCCAGCAGTTACGTAGCGGGTCCGCCGGGGGAGACCCAGTACTTC	CASSYVAGPPGETQYF
-	TRBV7-8	TRBJ2-1	once	TGTGCCAGCAGCCCAACGGGCCCCGCCGGGGAGCAGTTCTTC	CASSPTGPAGEQFF
-	TRBV7-2	TRBJ2-5	many	TGTGCCAGCAGCTTTGGACCGACCCAAGAGACCCAGTACTTC	CASSFGPTQETQYF
TRBD1	TRBV7-9	TRBJ1-2	many	TGTGCCAGCAGCTTAGAAAGGGACAGGGGCCATGGCTACACCTTC	CASSLERDRGHGYTF
-	TRBV19	TRBJ2-1	-	TGTGCCAGTAGTAAAACGGCCTACAATGAGCAGTTCTTC	CASSKTAYNEQFF
-	TRBV5-6	TRBJ2-6	many	TGTGCCAGCAGCTTGTTACGGGGTATGGTTTCTGTGGCCAACGTCCTGACTTTC	CASSLLRGMVSVANVLTF
-	TRBV4-1	TRBJ1-1	few	TGCGCCAGCAGCCCCCCCTGGGGAAGGATGAAAACTGAAGCTTTCTTT	CASSPPWGRMKTEAFF
TRBD2	TRBV4-3	TRBJ2-7	-	TGCGCCAGCAGCCAACATCTAGCGGGGTACGAGCAGTACTTC	CASSQHLAGYEQYF
-	TRBV7-9	TRBJ2-3	many	TGTGCCAGCAGCTTAAATTCTCAGCCCACAGATACGCAGTATTTT	CASSLNSQPTDTQYF
-	TRBV27	TRBJ1-5	many	TGTGCCAGCAGGCTAGGGGTGGATCAGCCCCAGCATTTT	CASRLGVDQPQHF
TRBD2	TRBV20-1	TRBJ2-7	many	TGCAGTGCTAGCTCAGCTAGCGGGCCCTACGAGCAGTACTTC	CSASSASGPYEQYF
TRBD1	TRBV6-2/TRBV6-3	TRBJ1-5	-	TGTGCCAGCAGTTACGGGACAGGGTTTAGACAGCCCCAGCATTTT	CASSYGTGFRQPQHF
-	TRBV7-3	TRBJ1-3	-	TGTGCCAGCAGCCCAGATGCAGGGTCTGGAAACACCATATATTTT	CASSPDAGSGNTIYF
-	TRBV4-1	TRBJ1-1	-	TGCGCCAGCAGCCGGCGGTGGGGTCTGAACACTGAAGCTTTCTTT	CASSRRWGLNTEAFF
TRBD1	TRBV7-2	TRBJ2-7	-	TGTGCCAGCAGCTTAGACCGGGACAGCTTCTCCTACGAGCAGTACTTC	CASSLDRDSFSYEQYF
-	TRBV27	TRBJ1-1	many	TGTGCCAGCAGTTTATTGGCCGGAGAAGCTTTCTTT	CASSLLAGEAFF
-	TRBV20-1	TRBJ1-4	many	TGCAGTGCTAGAGATCAGGGCAGGATCAATGAAAAACTGTTTTTT	CSARDQGRINEKLFF
-	TRBV27	TRBJ2-6	-	TGTGCCAGCCCGGAAGGAACCTCTGGGGCCAACGTCCTGACTTTC	CASPEGTSGANVLTF
TRBD1	TRBV4-3	TRBJ2-7	many	TGCGCCAGCAGCCAAACTCACGGACAGGGGAGAGGGCAGTACTTC	CASSQTHGQGRGQYF
TRBD1	TRBV2	TRBJ1-1	many	TGTGCCAGAGGGACAGGGGAACCTGTAGTGAACACTGAAGCTTTCTTT	CARGTGEPVVNTEAFF